The 10 T cell receptor beta chains reported below all come from one sample, sequenced in a study of blood T cell repertoires in COVID-19. Here immunoSEQ multiplex PCR was the method, and the copy in TCRdb shows in-frame clones only, minus some. The sample holds around 250,000 clones; approximately 83% are singletons and the top ten take approximately 2%. Sequencing used PBMCs or T cells enriched from blood (not recorded which). The receptors originated from a woman aged 45-65 years who had recovered from COVID-19.

This clone was counted between two and nine times. CDR3 bases: TGTGCCACCAGCAGAGATAGATTTGAAATGGACACTGAAGCTTTCTTT. Protein product: CATSRDRFEMDTEAFF. The J gene is TRBJ1-1, the V gene TRBV15; D is ambiguous. V lost 0 bases and J lost 3, with 14 bases in between. Germline CDR1 is LNHNV and CDR2 is YYDKDF (reference sequence). The CDR3 totals 16 residues.

The chain employs TRBV29-1 and TRBJ2-2, with TRBD2 identical over 12 bases. CDR3 length equals 15 residues. CDR1 is SQVTM and CDR2 is ANQGSEA in the germline V gene. V gave up 8 bases and J gave up 4 bases; unmatched junction bases: 8. In DNA, the CDR3 is TGCAGCTTTAAGACTAGCGGGAGACCCACCGGGGAGCTGTTTTTT. As protein: CSFKTSGRPTGELFF.

This clone was seen a single time. The genes are TRBV27 and TRBJ2-5; 7 positions agree with TRBD2. The CDR3 loop spans 15 amino acids. Per the germline V gene, CDR1 is MNHEY and CDR2 is SMNVEV (reference sequence). V trimming: 4 bases; J trimming: 2 bases; junction bases outside the gene matches: 7. The CDR3 region has the DNA TGTGCCAGCAGTTCCTTGGGGGGGTTACAAGAGACCCAGTACTTC. It yields the protein CASSSLGGLQETQYF.

The chain is built from TRBV7-8 and TRBJ1-2; no definite D call. This CDR3 has 14 residues. V was clipped by 5 bases and J by 6 bases, with 16 bases between them. Germline V gene data show CDR1 as SGHVS and CDR2 as FQNEAQ. CDR3 DNA: TGTGCCAGCAGCCTTGGTGGGTGGAGCCATGGCTACACCTTC. Protein sequence: CASSLGGWSHGYTF.

This chain uses TRBV6-5 with TRBJ2-7; D is possibly TRBD2 (6 bases). V was pared by 6 bases and J by 0 bases, with 15 bases between. Germline V gives CDR1 MNHEY, CDR2 SVGAGI. The CDR3 covers 15 residues. CDR3 in DNA: TGTGCCAGCAGGTCGGGACTGTCGAGCTCCTACGAGCAGTACTTC. This gives the protein CASRSGLSSSYEQYF.

V and J are TRBV27 and TRBJ1-6; 9 nucleotides align to TRBD1. This CDR3 has 15 residues. V was clipped by 6 bases and J by 9 bases; unmatched bases: 9. CDR1 MNHEY and CDR2 SMNVEV come from the germline V gene (reference sequence). CDR3 sequence reads: CASRDSDRGSSPLHF. CDR3 in DNA: TGTGCCAGCAGGGACTCGGACAGGGGCTCTTCACCCCTCCACTTT.

This chain connects TRBV7-8 to TRBJ2-2, with TRBD2 matching over 11 bases. V was pared by 2 bases and J by 6 bases, with 5 bases of the junction left unmatched. In germline, CDR1 is SGHVS, CDR2 FQNEAQ. This CDR3 has 16 residues. CDR3 nucleotides: TGTGCCAGCAGCTTAAGACCGGGACTAGCGGCCGGGGAGCTGTTTTTT. Translation gives CASSLRPGLAAGELFF.

The chain is built from TRBV7-6 and TRBJ2-7; 7 positions agree with TRBD2. This CDR3 has 16 residues. Looked up from germline, CDR1 is SGHVS and CDR2 is FNYEAQ. Trimming at V came to 5 bases and at J to 2 bases, leaving 12 bases not matched to a gene. The CDR3 sequence is CASSPQSGITPYEQYF. CDR3 DNA sequence: TGTGCCAGCAGCCCCCAAAGCGGGATCACCCCCTACGAGCAGTACTTC.

V usage is TRBV10-1 and J usage is TRBJ1-5; D remains unclear. Trimming cost V 3 bases and J 7 bases, with 10 bases left between them. Per the germline V gene, CDR1 is WNHNN and CDR2 is SYGVQD (reference sequence). This CDR3 is 13 amino acids long. The CDR3 sequence: CASSESGLQPQHF. In DNA form, the CDR3 reads TGCGCCAGCAGTGAATCGGGTTTACAGCCCCAGCATTTT.

The V call is TRBV5-6, the J call TRBJ2-5, with D unresolved. This CDR3 has 15 residues. Germline CDR1 reads SGHDT; CDR2 reads YYEEEE. The ends were cut back, 2 bases at V and 1 base at J, with 12 bases in the middle. The CDR3 spells CASSLIRSPQETQYF. Here the CDR3 DNA reads TGTGCCAGCAGCTTAATCAGATCCCCCCAAGAGACCCAGTACTTC.